These 30 T cell receptor beta chains were all obtained from the same sample, sequenced in a study of OX40 agonist ivuxolimab in advanced cancers. The library was obtained by the immunoSEQ multiplex PCR assay. The table comes from immuneACCESS by way of TCRdb, which keeps in-frame sequences with V and J called. Part of the clones is missing from these tables; in studies checked, under half for an unresolved V gene and the rest for unknown reasons. In this sample the table shows about 73,000 clones, about nine tenths of which occur a single time. Clones ranked in the top ten supply about a tenth of the sample. This sample comprised CD4+ or CD8+ T cells sorted from blood, obtained in a trial of the OX40 agonist ivuxolimab. The source is an adult with an advanced solid tumor such as melanoma, head and neck, liver or kidney cancer.

The chain recombines TRBV27 with TRBJ2-1; no firm D call. V was cut by 4 bases and J by 5 bases, with 12 bases left in between. This CDR3 is 14 amino acids long. The germline V gene encodes CDR1 MNHEY and CDR2 SMNVEV (reference sequence). The chain's CDR3 is CASSWVHSHNEQFF. CDR3 bases: TGTGCCAGCAGTTGGGTTCATTCACACAATGAGCAGTTCTTC.

The CDR3 DNA is TGTGCCAGCACCCGCGGCGGGGGCAGTGGAAACACCATATATTTT. It yields the protein CASTRGGGSGNTIYF. V and J are TRBV6-5 and TRBJ1-3; a weak D match, TRBD1 (6 bases). This CDR3 region has 15 residues. CDR1 MNHEY and CDR2 SVGAGI come from the germline V gene. V gave up 7 bases and J gave up 3 bases, with 16 bases separating them.

The rearrangement links TRBV13 to TRBJ1-1, with D unclear. CDR1 is PRHDT, CDR2 FYEKMQ, per germline (reference sequence). Trimming left V 8 bases short and J 1 base short, with 11 bases between. The CDR3 totals 13 residues. CDR3 amino acids: CASEFSPNTEAFF. In DNA form, the CDR3 reads TGTGCCAGCGAGTTTTCACCGAACACTGAAGCTTTCTTT.

This clone was observed a handful of times. This sequence joins TRBV4-1 and TRBJ1-1; the D is unclear. This CDR3 region has 13 residues. V was pared by 1 base and J by 8 bases, with 11 bases between. Looked up from germline, CDR1 is MGHRA and CDR2 is YSYEKL. The CDR3 reads CASSQGYGYEAFF. DNA of the CDR3: TGCGCCAGCAGCCAAGGATATGGGTACGAAGCTTTCTTT.

The gene calls are TRBV27 and TRBJ2-5; the D gene is possibly TRBD1 (5 bases). The CDR3 extends over 15 amino acids. Trimming removed 0 bases at V and 7 bases at J, with 15 bases between. Germline CDR1 is MNHEY and CDR2 is SMNVEV (reference sequence). The CDR3 here is CASSLSRGREGTQYF. In DNA form, the CDR3 reads TGTGCCAGCAGTTTATCAAGGGGCCGAGAAGGGACCCAGTACTTC.

J is TRBJ2-7 and V is TRBV25-1; 7 nucleotides line up with TRBD1. Germline CDR1 MGHDK, CDR2 SYGVNS. With V trimmed by 2 bases and J by 2 bases, 3 bases remained unmatched. The CDR3 spans 14 residues. This CDR3 reads CASSEPGTAYEQYF. The CDR3, as DNA: TGTGCCAGCAGTGAACCCGGGACAGCCTACGAGCAGTACTTC.

The chain has TRBV7-9 and TRBJ2-5, with unresolved D. Trimming shortened V by 2 bases and J by 4 bases, and 5 bases separated the two germline ends. The CDR3 runs 12 residues. Germline V gene sequence: CDR1 SEHNR, CDR2 FQNEAQ (reference sequence). The CDR3 DNA reads as TGTGCCAGCAGCTTAATAGGAGAGACCCAGTACTTC. Residues: CASSLIGETQYF. Looking up the rest from reference TRBV7-9 and TRBJ2-5 gives the full variable domain: DTGVSQNPRHKITKRGQNVTFRCDPISEHNRLYWYRQTLGQGPEFLTYFQNEAQLEKSRLLSDRFSAERPKGSFSTLEIQRTEQGDSAMYLCASSLIGETQYFGPGTRLLVL.

The chain has TRBV6-1 and TRBJ1-5, with D possibly matching TRBD1 (5 bases). Trimming stripped 6 bases from V and 0 bases from J, with 12 bases between. CDR3 size: 15 residues. Germline V gives CDR1 MNHNS, CDR2 SASEGT. CDR3 in amino acids: CASRGREYSNQPQHF. As DNA, the CDR3 is TGTGCCAGCAGAGGCAGGGAATATAGCAATCAGCCCCAGCATTTT.

The V gene is TRBV27, the J gene TRBJ1-2, with 8 bases that match TRBD1. Germline assignment: CDR1 MNHEY and CDR2 SMNVEV (reference sequence). Trimming took 6 bases from V and 4 from J; bases not matched to a gene: 7. There are 14 residues in the CDR3. The CDR3 DNA reads TGTGCCAGCAGGCGCCCCGGGACAGGCTATGGCTACACCTTC. Protein sequence: CASRRPGTGYGYTF.

The gene calls are TRBV5-6 and TRBJ2-7, with TRBD2 identical over 7 bases. Trimming cost V 3 bases and J 1 base; bases outside gene matches: 16. The CDR3 is 18 amino acids. Germline CDR1 SGHDT, CDR2 YYEEEE. The CDR3 DNA follows: TGTGCCAGCAGCTCGGGGATGCGGGGCTGGGGGGGTTCCTACGAGCAGTACTTC. Protein: CASSSGMRGWGGSYEQYF. Supplemented by reference TRBV5-6 and TRBJ2-7, the full variable domain reads DAGVTQSPTHLIKTRGQQVTLRCSPKSGHDTVSWYQQALGQGPQFIFQYYEEEERQRGNFPDRFSGHQFPNYSSELNVNALLLGDSALYLCASSSGMRGWGGSYEQYFGPGTRLTVT.

The V and J genes are TRBV2 and TRBJ1-2; no clear D gene. Per germline, CDR1 SNHLY and CDR2 FYNNEI. The CDR3 sequence is 12 residues long. Trimming took 6 bases from V and 8 from J, leaving 13 bases between them. This CDR3 is CASRVPIRGYTF. CDR3 in DNA: TGTGCCAGCAGGGTCCCTATAAGGGGCTACACCTTC. The whole variable domain, remainder taken from reference TRBV2 and TRBJ1-2, is EPEVTQTPSHQVTQMGQEVILRCVPISNHLYFYWYRQILGQKVEFLVSFYNNEISEKSEIFDDQFSVERPDGSNFTLKIRSTKLEDSAMYFCASRVPIRGYTFGSGTRLTVV.

This chain links TRBV7-9 with TRBJ1-1; TRBD1 might be the D (5 bases). Germline lookup yields CDR1 SEHNR and CDR2 FQNEAQ (reference sequence). The CDR3 spans 13 residues. Deletions cut 1 base from V and 6 bases from J, with 9 bases between. This CDR3 is CASSLVRGPEAFF. In DNA form, the CDR3 reads TGTGCCAGCAGCTTAGTAAGGGGCCCTGAAGCTTTCTTT.

This chain connects TRBV7-9 to TRBJ2-7, with TRBD1 as a possible D gene (5 bases). Germline CDR1 reads SEHNR; CDR2 reads FQNEAQ (reference sequence). The CDR3 runs to 13 residues. Trimming took off 7 bases at V and 3 bases at J, with 13 bases between the two ends. CDR3 in DNA: TGTGCCAGCATCAAAGACAGCAACTACGAGCAGTACTTC. Amino acid sequence: CASIKDSNYEQYF.

The chain joins TRBV19 to TRBJ2-7; D gene unclear. CDR3 length: 12 amino acids. Germline lookup yields CDR1 LNHDA and CDR2 SQIVND (reference sequence). V lost 4 bases to trimming and J lost 0 bases, with 4 bases between them. CDR3 protein: CASSNFSYEQYF. CDR3 nucleotide sequence: TGTGCCAGTAGTAACTTCTCCTACGAGCAGTACTTC.

The rearrangement links TRBV19 to TRBJ2-1, with TRBD1 identical over 8 bases. CDR1 is LNHDA, CDR2 SQIVND, per germline (reference sequence). CDR3 length equals 15 residues. The junction had 3 bases not matched to a gene; V was cut back by 5 bases and J by 0 bases. DNA for the CDR3: TGTGCCAGTAGTTGGACAGGGAGCTCCTACAATGAGCAGTTCTTC. It codes for CASSWTGSSYNEQFF. Based on the CDR3 plus reference TRBV19 and TRBJ2-1, the full variable domain is DGGITQSPKYLFRKEGQNVTLSCEQNLNHDAMYWYRQDPGQGLRLIYYSQIVNDFQKGDIAEGYSVSREKKESFPLTVTSAQKNPTAFYLCASSWTGSSYNEQFFGPGTRLTVL.

This sequence joins TRBV7-9 and TRBJ2-1, with D tentatively TRBD1 (6 bases). The CDR3 runs to 17 residues. Trimming cost V 1 base and J 3 bases, with 16 bases left between them. Germline V gene sequence: CDR1 SEHNR, CDR2 FQNEAQ (reference sequence). The CDR3 nucleotides are TGTGCCAGCAGCTTAGAGGCACAGGGTGGGATCTACAATGAGCAGTTCTTC. As protein: CASSLEAQGGIYNEQFF.

The V gene is TRBV14, the J gene TRBJ2-3, with TRBD1 as a possible D gene (6 bases). Trimming left V 0 bases short and J 0 bases short, with 13 bases between. Germline CDR1 SGHDN, CDR2 FVKESK. CDR3 length: 17 residues. The CDR3 sequence is CASSQELRDTSTDTQYF. The CDR3 DNA follows: TGTGCCAGCAGCCAAGAGCTCCGGGACACTAGCACAGATACGCAGTATTTT.

V usage is TRBV5-1 and J usage is TRBJ2-1; a possible D gene is TRBD1 (5 bases). Trimming took 0 bases from V and 2 from J, leaving 12 bases between them. The CDR3 runs to 16 residues. In germline, CDR1 is SGHRS, CDR2 YFSETQ. The CDR3, as DNA: TGCGCCAGCAGCTTGGTTCCGGCAGGGACCTACAATGAGCAGTTCTTC. Its translation is CASSLVPAGTYNEQFF.

The CDR3 protein is CASSWGPSNTEAFF. The CDR3 bases are TGTGCCAGCAGCTGGGGGCCATCGAACACTGAAGCTTTCTTT. V is TRBV5-6 and J is TRBJ1-1, with D possibly TRBD1 on 6 matching bases. CDR1 is SGHDT and CDR2 is YYEEEE in the germline V gene. With 3 bases removed from V and 1 base from J, the gap between germline ends came to 10 bases. This CDR3 region has 14 residues.

The chain recombines TRBV7-9 with TRBJ2-7; 7 positions match TRBD2. V dropped 4 bases and J dropped 2; count of bases not matched to a gene: 8. Germline V CDR1 and CDR2: SEHNR, FQNEAQ (reference sequence). The CDR3 consists of 15 residues. CDR3 sequence: CASSSRASGTYEQYF. The CDR3 DNA is TGTGCCAGCAGCTCTAGGGCTAGCGGAACCTACGAGCAGTACTTC.

V usage is TRBV19 and J usage is TRBJ1-1, with D hard to call. V lost 3 bases, J lost 8 bases, and 10 bases lay in between. Germline assignment: CDR1 LNHDA and CDR2 SQIVND (reference sequence). The CDR3 is made up of 12 amino acids. The CDR3 nucleotides read TGTGCCAGTAGTATTGGGAAGAAAGAAGCTTTCTTT. It is translated as CASSIGKKEAFF.

Worth noting for this clone: At the DNA level, this CDR3 is encoded by other sequences in the same sample as well. This chain joins TRBV27 and TRBJ1-5; TRBD1 is a possible D gene (5 bases). This CDR3 contains 14 residues. Trimming took off 2 bases at V and 4 bases at J, with 9 bases between the two ends. The germline V gene encodes CDR1 MNHEY and CDR2 SMNVEV (reference sequence). The CDR3 nucleotides read TGTGCCAGCAGTTTAAACGGGGGTAATCAGCCCCAGCATTTT. It yields the protein CASSLNGGNQPQHF.

This clone has only one observation. The V call is TRBV27, the J call TRBJ2-1; 10 positions agree with TRBD2. CDR1 MNHEY and CDR2 SMNVEV come from the germline V gene (reference sequence). This CDR3 is 17 amino acids long. J was trimmed by 9 bases and V by 2 bases; bases with no gene match: 13. DNA of the CDR3: TGTGCCAGCAGTTTAAGCGTGGGAGCGGGAGGGCCGAGTGAGCAGTTCTTC. It yields the protein CASSLSVGAGGPSEQFF.

This rearrangement joins TRBV27 to TRBJ1-6, with D unresolved. The CDR3 sequence is 13 residues long. The V end lost 5 bases, the J end lost 13 bases, and 15 bases lay between the germline ends. The germline V gene encodes CDR1 MNHEY and CDR2 SMNVEV (reference sequence). The CDR3 is CASSPAGGWPLHF. In nucleotides, the CDR3 is TGTGCCAGCAGTCCGGCTGGCGGGTGGCCCCTCCACTTT.

The chain combines TRBV5-6 with TRBJ2-7, with 7 bases matching TRBD1. The germline CDR1 and CDR2 sequences are SGHDT and YYEEEE. V dropped 0 bases and J dropped 3; count of bases not matched to a gene: 3. The CDR3 covers 14 residues. CDR3 sequence (DNA): TGTGCCAGCAGCTTGGGGGACAGCCTCTACGAGCAGTACTTC. Its translation is CASSLGDSLYEQYF.

This clone was detected only once. This chain joins TRBV27 and TRBJ2-7; 13 nucleotides agree with TRBD2. Trimming at V came to 2 bases and at J to 2 bases, leaving 12 bases not matched to a gene. This CDR3 comprises 19 residues. Germline-derived CDR1 and CDR2 are MNHEY and SMNVEV (reference sequence). The CDR3 DNA reads as TGTGCCAGCAGTTTAGTGGGACTAGCGGGAAGTTGGGACACCTACGAGCAGTACTTC. Protein product: CASSLVGLAGSWDTYEQYF.

This rearrangement joins TRBV7-9 to TRBJ1-1; D gene uncertain. Germline V gene lookup returns CDR1 SEHNR and CDR2 FQNEAQ (reference sequence). This CDR3 is built from 13 residues. Trimming took 4 bases from V and 5 from J, leaving 11 bases between them. CDR3 loop: CASSYFGWTEAFF. For the CDR3, the DNA is TGTGCCAGCAGCTATTTCGGCTGGACTGAAGCTTTCTTT.

The chain recombines TRBV29-1 with TRBJ1-2, with D possibly matching TRBD1 (6 bases). CDR1 is SQVTM and CDR2 is ANQGSEA in the germline V gene. V was pared by 6 bases and J by 2 bases, with 19 bases between. The CDR3 sequence is 15 residues long. The CDR3 is CSVGGGAGLNYGYTF. Here the CDR3 DNA reads TGCAGCGTCGGGGGGGGCGCAGGTTTGAACTATGGCTACACCTTC.

The J gene is TRBJ2-5, the V gene TRBV5-8; TRBD1 agrees at 9 bases. The CDR3 has 18 residues. Germline lookup yields CDR1 SGHTS and CDR2 YDEGEE. V dropped 3 bases and J dropped 4; count of bases not matched to a gene: 16. CDR3 nucleotides: TGTGCCAGCAGCTACGGAGTTTTCGGGACAGGGTTTCGAGAGACCCAGTACTTC. Translating gives CASSYGVFGTGFRETQYF.

V gene TRBV27 combines with J gene TRBJ1-5; D perhaps matches TRBD1 (6 bases). V dropped 0 bases and J dropped 7 bases, with 10 bases sitting between them. The CDR3 is 14 amino acids. Germline V lookup: CDR1 MNHEY, CDR2 SMNVEV (reference sequence). The CDR3: CASSLSQGSQPQHF. For the CDR3, the DNA is TGTGCCAGCAGTTTATCACAGGGCAGCCAGCCCCAGCATTTT.